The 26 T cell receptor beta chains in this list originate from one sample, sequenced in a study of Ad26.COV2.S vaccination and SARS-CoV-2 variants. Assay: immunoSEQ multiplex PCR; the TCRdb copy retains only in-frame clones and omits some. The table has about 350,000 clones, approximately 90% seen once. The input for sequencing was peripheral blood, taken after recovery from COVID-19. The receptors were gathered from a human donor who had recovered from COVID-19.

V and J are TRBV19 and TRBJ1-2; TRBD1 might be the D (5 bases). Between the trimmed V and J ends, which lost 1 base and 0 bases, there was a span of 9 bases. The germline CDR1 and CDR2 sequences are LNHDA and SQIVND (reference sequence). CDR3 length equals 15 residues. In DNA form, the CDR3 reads TGTGCCAGTAGTATAGGACGGGGGGCTAACTATGGCTACACCTTC. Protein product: CASSIGRGANYGYTF.

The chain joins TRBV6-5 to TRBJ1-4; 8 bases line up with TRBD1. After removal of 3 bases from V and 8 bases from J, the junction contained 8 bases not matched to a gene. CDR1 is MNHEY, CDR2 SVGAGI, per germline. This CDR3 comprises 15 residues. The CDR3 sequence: CASSYRDRTSEKLFF. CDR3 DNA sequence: TGTGCCAGCAGTTATCGGGACAGGACGAGCGAAAAACTGTTTTTT.

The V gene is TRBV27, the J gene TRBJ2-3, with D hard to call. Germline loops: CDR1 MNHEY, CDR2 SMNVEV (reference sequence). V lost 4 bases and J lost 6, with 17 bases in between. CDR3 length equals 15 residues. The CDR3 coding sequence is TGTGCCAGCAGTTCTTACACCCAATCCACGGATACGCAGTATTTT. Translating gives CASSSYTQSTDTQYF.

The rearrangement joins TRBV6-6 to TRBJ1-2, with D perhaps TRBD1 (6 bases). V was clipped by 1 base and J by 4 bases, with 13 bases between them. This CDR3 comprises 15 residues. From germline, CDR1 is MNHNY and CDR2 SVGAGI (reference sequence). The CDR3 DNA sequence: TGTGCCAGCAGTTACTTGAACAGGGTGGCCTATGGCTACACCTTC. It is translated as CASSYLNRVAYGYTF.

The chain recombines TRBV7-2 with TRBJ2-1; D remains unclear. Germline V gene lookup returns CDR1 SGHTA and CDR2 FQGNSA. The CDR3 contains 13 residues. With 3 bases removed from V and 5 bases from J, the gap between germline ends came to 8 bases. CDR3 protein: CASSFGSHNEQFF. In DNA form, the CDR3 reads TGTGCCAGCAGCTTCGGGTCACACAATGAGCAGTTCTTC.

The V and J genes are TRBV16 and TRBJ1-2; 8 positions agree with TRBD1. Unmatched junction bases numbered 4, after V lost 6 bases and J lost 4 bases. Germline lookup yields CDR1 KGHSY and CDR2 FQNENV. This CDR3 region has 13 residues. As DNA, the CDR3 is TGTGCCAGCAGGCCGACAGGGGTCTATGGCTACACCTTC. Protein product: CASRPTGVYGYTF.

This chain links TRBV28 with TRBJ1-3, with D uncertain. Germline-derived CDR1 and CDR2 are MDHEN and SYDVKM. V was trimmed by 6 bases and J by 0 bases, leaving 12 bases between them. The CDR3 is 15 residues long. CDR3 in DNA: TGTGCCAGCAGATACACGGACTACTCTGGAAACACCATATATTTT. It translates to CASRYTDYSGNTIYF.

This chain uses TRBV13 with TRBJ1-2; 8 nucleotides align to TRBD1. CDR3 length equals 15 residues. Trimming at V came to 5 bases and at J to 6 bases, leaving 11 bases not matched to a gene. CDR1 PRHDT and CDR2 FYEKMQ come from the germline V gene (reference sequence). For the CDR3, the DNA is TGTGCCAGCAGCCCTCGACAGGGGAAGGAGGATGGCTACACCTTC. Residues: CASSPRQGKEDGYTF.

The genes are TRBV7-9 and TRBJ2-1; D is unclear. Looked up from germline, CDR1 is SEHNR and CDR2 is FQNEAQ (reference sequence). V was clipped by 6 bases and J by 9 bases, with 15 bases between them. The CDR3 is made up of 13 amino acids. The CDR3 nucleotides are TGTGCCAGCAGACAACTGGATAGGCCTGAGCAGTTCTTC. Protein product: CASRQLDRPEQFF.

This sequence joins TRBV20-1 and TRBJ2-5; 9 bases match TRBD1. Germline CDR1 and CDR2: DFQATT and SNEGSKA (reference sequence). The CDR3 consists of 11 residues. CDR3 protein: CSGTGPETQYF. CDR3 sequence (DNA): TGCAGCGGGACAGGGCCAGAGACCCAGTACTTC.

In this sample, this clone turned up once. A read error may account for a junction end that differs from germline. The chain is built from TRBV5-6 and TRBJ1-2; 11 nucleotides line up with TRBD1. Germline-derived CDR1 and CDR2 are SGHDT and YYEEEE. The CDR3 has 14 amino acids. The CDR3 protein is CASSLDRGQRGYTF. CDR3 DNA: TGTGCCAGCAGTTTGGACAGGGGGCAGAGGGGCTACACCTTC.

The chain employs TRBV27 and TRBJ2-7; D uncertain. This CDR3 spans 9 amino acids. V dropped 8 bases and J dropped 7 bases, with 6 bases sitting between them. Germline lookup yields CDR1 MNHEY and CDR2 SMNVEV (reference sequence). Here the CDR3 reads CASGTEQYF. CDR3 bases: TGTGCCAGCGGAACTGAGCAGTACTTC.

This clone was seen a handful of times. The CDR3 region is CAEQGGQEQFF. The CDR3 DNA follows: TGTGCTGAGCAGGGGGGCCAGGAGCAGTTCTTC. The genes are TRBV2 and TRBJ2-1, with D maybe TRBD1 (7 bases). Germline-derived CDR1 and CDR2 are SNHLY and FYNNEI. The length of the CDR3 is 11 residues.

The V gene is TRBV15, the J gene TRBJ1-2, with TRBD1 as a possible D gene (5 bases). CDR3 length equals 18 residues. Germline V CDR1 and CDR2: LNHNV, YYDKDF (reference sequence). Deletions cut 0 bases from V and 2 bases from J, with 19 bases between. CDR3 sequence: CATSRDVQPGTENYGYTF. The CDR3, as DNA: TGTGCCACCAGCAGAGATGTCCAACCAGGGACGGAAAACTATGGCTACACCTTC.

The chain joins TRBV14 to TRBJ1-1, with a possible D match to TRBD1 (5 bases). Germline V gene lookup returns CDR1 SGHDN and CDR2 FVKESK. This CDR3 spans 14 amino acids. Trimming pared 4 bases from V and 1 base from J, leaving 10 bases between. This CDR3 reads CASSLWGSNTEAFF. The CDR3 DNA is TGTGCCAGCAGCCTATGGGGGTCGAACACTGAAGCTTTCTTT.

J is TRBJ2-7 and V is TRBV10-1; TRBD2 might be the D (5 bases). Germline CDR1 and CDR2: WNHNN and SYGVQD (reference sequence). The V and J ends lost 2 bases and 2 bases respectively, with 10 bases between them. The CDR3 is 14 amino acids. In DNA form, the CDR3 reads TGCGCCAGCAGTGAGCGGGGAGAACCCTACGAGCAGTACTTC. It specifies CASSERGEPYEQYF.

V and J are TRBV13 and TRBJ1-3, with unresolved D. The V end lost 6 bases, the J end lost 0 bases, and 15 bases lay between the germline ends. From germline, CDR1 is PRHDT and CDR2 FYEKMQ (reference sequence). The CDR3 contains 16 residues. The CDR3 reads CASREDSGLSGNTIYF. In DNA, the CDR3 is TGTGCCAGCAGGGAAGATTCAGGACTCTCTGGAAACACCATATATTTT. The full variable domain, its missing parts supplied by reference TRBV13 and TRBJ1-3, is AAGVIQSPRHLIKEKRETATLKCYPIPRHDTVYWYQQGPGQDPQFLISFYEKMQSDKGSIPDRFSAQQFSDYHSELNMSSLELGDSALYFCASREDSGLSGNTIYFGEGSWLTVV.

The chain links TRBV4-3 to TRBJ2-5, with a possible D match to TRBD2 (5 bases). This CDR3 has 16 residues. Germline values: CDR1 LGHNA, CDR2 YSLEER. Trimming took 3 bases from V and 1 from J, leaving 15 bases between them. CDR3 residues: CASSQHSVASQETQYF. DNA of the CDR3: TGCGCCAGCAGCCAGCATAGCGTTGCCTCCCAAGAGACCCAGTACTTC.

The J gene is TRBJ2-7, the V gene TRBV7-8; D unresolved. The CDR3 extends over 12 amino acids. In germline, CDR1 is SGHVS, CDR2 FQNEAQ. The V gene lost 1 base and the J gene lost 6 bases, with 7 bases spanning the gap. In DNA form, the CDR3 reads TGTGCCAGCAGCTTAGGGGTTACCGAGCAGTACTTC. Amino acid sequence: CASSLGVTEQYF.

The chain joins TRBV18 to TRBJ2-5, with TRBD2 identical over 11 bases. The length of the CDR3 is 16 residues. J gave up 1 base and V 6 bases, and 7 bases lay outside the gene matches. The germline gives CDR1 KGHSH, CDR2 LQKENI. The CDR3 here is CASSPLAGGIQETQYF. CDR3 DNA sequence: TGTGCCAGCTCCCCGCTAGCGGGGGGTATCCAAGAGACCCAGTACTTC.

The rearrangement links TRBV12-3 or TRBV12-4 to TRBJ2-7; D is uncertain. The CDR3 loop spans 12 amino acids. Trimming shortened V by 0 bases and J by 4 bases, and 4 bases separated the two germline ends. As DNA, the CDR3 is TGTGCCAGCAGTTTAGCCCAATACGAGCAGTACTTC. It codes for CASSLAQYEQYF.

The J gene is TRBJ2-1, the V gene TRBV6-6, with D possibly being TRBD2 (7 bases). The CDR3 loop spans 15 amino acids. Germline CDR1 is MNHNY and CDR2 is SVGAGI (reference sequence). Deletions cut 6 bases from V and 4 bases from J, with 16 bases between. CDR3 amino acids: CASSGGSGAYNEQFF. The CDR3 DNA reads TGTGCCAGCAGCGGGGGGTCAGGGGCTTACAATGAGCAGTTCTTC.

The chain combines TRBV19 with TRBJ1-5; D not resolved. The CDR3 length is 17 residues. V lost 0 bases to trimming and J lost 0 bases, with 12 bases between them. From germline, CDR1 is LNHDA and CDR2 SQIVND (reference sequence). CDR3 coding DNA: TGTGCCAGTAGTATAGATCCGGGCAAGTATAGCAATCAGCCCCAGCATTTT. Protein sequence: CASSIDPGKYSNQPQHF.

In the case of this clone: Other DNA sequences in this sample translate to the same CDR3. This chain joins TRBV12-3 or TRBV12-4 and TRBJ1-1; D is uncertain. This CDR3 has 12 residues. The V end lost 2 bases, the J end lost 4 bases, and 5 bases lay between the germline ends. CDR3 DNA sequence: TGTGCCAGCAGTTTAACAGTCACTGAAGCTTTCTTT. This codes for CASSLTVTEAFF.

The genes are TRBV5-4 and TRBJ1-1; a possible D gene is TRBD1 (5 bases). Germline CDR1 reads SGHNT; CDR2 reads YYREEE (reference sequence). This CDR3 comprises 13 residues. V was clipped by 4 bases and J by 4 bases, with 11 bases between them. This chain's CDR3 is CASSPGGSTEAFF. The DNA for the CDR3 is TGTGCCAGCAGCCCCGGGGGGAGCACTGAAGCTTTCTTT. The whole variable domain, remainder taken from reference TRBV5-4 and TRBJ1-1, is ETGVTQSPTHLIKTRGQQVTLRCSSQSGHNTVSWYQQALGQGPQFIFQYYREEENGRGNFPPRFSGLQFPNYSSELNVNALELDDSALYLCASSPGGSTEAFFGQGTRLTVV.

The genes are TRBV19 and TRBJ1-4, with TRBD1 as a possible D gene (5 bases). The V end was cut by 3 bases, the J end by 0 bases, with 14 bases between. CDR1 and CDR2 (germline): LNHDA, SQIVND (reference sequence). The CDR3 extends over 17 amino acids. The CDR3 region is CASSIVTGSATNEKLFF. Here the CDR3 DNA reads TGTGCCAGTAGTATCGTCACAGGCTCTGCAACTAATGAAAAACTGTTTTTT.